The 5 T cell receptor beta chains below come from one sample, sequenced in a study of blood T cell repertoires in COVID-19. Sequencing was performed with immunoSEQ multiplex PCR; in TCRdb, only in-frame clones are kept and a portion is missing. The data show around 300,000 clones, with 86% seen just once and under 15% held by the top ten. Sequencing was carried out using peripheral blood. These receptors came from a woman in her seventies with COVID-19, enrolled during active disease.

The chain carries TRBV7-3 and TRBJ2-2; 7 bases are a match to TRBD2. The CDR3 loop spans 16 amino acids. V gave up 3 bases and J gave up 7 bases; unmatched junction bases: 11. Germline V gives CDR1 SGHTA, CDR2 FQGTGA. The CDR3 sequence: CASSLGPTGEGGELFF. CDR3 coding DNA: TGTGCCAGCAGCTTGGGACCCACGGGGGAGGGCGGGGAGCTGTTTTTT.

The genes are TRBV9 and TRBJ1-1; a weak D match, TRBD1 (6 bases). Trimming left V 4 bases short and J 4 bases short, with 11 bases between. CDR1 SGDLS and CDR2 YYNGEE come from the germline V gene. The CDR3 is 13 amino acids. The CDR3 spells CASSIGQTTEAFF. The CDR3, as DNA: TGTGCCAGCAGCATTGGACAGACCACTGAAGCTTTCTTT.

This chain links TRBV6-5 with TRBJ1-2; 9 nucleotides line up with TRBD1. The CDR3 is 15 amino acids. Germline loops: CDR1 MNHEY, CDR2 SVGAGI. Trimming cost V 7 bases and J 8 bases; bases outside gene matches: 14. The CDR3 loop is CASTPRGDRVKGYTF. For the CDR3, the DNA is TGTGCCAGCACCCCCCGAGGGGACAGGGTGAAGGGCTACACCTTC.

The CDR3 DNA sequence: TGTGCCACCCGTGACGGGGGGGCGAAAGAGACCCAGTACTTC. It is translated as CATRDGGAKETQYF. The chain uses TRBV2 and TRBJ2-5; 8 nucleotides match TRBD2. The V gene end was trimmed by 10 bases and the J gene end by 3 bases; junction bases not matched to a gene: 10. Germline CDR1 reads SNHLY; CDR2 reads FYNNEI. This CDR3 contains 14 residues.

As DNA, the CDR3 is TGTGCCAGCTCACCTGCAGGGGGGCGAGAAACTGAAGCTTTCTTT. This codes for CASSPAGGRETEAFF. The rearrangement joins TRBV18 to TRBJ1-1; 7 bases match TRBD1. CDR3 length: 15 amino acids. Germline trimming cut 3 bases from V and 5 bases from J; bases unmatched to any gene: 9. Per germline, CDR1 KGHSH and CDR2 LQKENI.